This T cell receptor (beta chain) was recorded in a study of cytomegalovirus exposure and HLA in healthy donors. The CDR3 length is 16 residues. CDR1 and CDR2 from the germline V gene are MNHEY and SVGAGI. V was pared by 2 bases and J by 5 bases, with 11 bases of the junction left unmatched. Data came from immunoSEQ multiplex PCR; TCRdb stores just in-frame clones and leaves some out. Among 90,000 to 120,000 clones, over 75% were seen once, and the ten largest hold about 3%. A note on this clone: Its antigen is undetermined.

The study's findings and limits: First-cohort TCR clusters were later found to tend to co-occur in the 120 or so validation repertoires.

The TCR originated in a woman aged 18-29 years in good health and CMV-seronegative. The sequenced material came from PBMCs. The chain links TRBV6-5 to TRBJ1-1; the match to TRBD1 covers 7 bases. CDR3: CASSYEPTGFLTEAFF. The CDR3, as DNA: TGTGCCAGCAGTTACGAACCGACAGGGTTTCTGACTGAAGCTTTCTTT.